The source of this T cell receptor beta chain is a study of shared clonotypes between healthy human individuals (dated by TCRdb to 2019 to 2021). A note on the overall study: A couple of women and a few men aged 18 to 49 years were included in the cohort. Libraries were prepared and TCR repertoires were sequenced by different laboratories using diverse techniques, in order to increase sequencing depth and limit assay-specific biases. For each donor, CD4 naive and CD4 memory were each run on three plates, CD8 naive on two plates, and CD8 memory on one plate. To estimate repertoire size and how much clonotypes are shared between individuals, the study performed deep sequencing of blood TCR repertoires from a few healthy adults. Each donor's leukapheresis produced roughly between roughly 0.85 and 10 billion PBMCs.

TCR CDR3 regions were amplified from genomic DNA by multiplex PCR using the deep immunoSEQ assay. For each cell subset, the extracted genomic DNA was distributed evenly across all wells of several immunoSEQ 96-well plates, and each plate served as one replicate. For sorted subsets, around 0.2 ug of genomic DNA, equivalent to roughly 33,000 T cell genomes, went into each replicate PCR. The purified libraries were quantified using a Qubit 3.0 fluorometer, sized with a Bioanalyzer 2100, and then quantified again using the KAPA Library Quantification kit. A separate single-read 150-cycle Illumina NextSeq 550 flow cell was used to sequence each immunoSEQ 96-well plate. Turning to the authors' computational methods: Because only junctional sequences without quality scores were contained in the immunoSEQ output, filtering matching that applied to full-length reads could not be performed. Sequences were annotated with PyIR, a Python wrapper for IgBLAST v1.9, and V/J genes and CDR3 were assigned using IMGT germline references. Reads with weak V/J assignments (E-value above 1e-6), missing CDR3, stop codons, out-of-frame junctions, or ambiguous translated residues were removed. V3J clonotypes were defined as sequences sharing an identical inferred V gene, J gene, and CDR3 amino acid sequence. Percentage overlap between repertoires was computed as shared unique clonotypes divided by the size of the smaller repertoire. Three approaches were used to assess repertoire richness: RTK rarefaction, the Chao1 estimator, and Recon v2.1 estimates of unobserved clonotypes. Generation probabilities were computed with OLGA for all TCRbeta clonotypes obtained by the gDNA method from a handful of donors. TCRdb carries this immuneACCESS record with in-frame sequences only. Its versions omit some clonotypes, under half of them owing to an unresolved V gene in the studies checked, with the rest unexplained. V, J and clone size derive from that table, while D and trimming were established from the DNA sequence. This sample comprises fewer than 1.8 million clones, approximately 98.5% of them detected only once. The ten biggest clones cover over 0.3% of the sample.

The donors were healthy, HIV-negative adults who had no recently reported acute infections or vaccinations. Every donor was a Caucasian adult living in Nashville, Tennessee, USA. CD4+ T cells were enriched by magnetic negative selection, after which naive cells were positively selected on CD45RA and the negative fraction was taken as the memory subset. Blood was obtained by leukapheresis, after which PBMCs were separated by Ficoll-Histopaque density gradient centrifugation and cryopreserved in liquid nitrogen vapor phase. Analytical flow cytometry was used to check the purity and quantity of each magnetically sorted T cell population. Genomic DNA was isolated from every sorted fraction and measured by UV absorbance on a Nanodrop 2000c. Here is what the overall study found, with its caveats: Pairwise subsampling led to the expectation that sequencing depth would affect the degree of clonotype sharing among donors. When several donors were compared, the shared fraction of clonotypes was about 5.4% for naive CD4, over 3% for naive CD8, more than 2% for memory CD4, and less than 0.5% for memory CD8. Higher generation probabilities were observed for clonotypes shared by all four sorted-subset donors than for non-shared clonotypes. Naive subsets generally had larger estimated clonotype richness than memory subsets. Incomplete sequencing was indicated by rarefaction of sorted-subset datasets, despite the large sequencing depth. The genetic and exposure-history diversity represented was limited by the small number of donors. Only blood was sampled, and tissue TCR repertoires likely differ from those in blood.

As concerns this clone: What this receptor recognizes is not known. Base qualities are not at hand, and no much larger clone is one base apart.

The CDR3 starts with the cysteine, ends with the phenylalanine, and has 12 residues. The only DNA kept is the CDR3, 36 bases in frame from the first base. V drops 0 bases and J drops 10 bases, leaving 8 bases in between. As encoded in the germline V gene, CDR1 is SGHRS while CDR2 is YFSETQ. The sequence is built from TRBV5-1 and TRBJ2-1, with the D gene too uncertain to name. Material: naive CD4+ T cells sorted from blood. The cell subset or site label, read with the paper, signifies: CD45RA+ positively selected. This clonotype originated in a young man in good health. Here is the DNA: TGCGCCAGCAGCTTGGTTGATCGGGAGCAGTTCTTC. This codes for CASSLVDREQFF.